This T cell receptor beta chain originates from a study of T-cell reconstitution after alpha-beta-depleted transplantation in children. Preparation of the TCRbeta library involved a method that used unique molecular identifiers. MiXCR was run by TCRdb on the PCR reads, yielding one entry per CDR3 protein. Of a few hundred thousand distinct CDR3 sequences in the sample, roughly 30% were seen once. The CDR3 sequence is 14 residues long. Trimming removed 5 bases from V and 7 bases from J, with 18 bases in between. Germline CDR1 reads PRHDT; CDR2 reads FYEKMQ (reference sequence). Whole-study findings and limits: Once a year had passed after transplant, T-cell counts and diversity came mostly from newly produced T cells. There were reportedly several hundred expanded graft clones from which alpha-beta T cells came about two months after transplant. There were some patients whose high TCRbeta diversity at day 60 came from surviving recipient T cells and thymic progenitors.

This clonotype has just a few counts. Its matching antigen is unknown. The TCR sequence derives from a boy younger than two with Wiskott-Aldrich syndrome, due to receive a stem cell transplant. The genes are TRBV13 and TRBJ2-7, with a weak D call TRBD1 (5 bases). The input for sequencing was PBMCs, taken before TCRalphabeta/CD19-depleted stem cell transplant. The chain's CDR3 is CASSPRTSSKEQYF. The CDR3, as DNA: TGTGCCAGCAGCCCAAGGACATCCTCTAAGGAGCAGTACTTC.